The present T cell receptor beta chain was sequenced within a study of post-analysis software for immune sequencing data. Findings and limits, study-wide: Four to six TRBV segments (TRBV5-6, TRBV5-1 and TRBV20-1 among them) occurred more frequently in patients than in controls. Batch-matched samples strongly co-clustered by F measure.

A word on this clonotype: Antigen: not known.

Included in the TCR beta cDNA libraries were unique molecular identifiers. There were 1 to 10 million T cells, and around 460,000 cDNA molecules came from them. TCRdb ran MiXCR on the PCR reads and lists one entry per CDR3 protein. This sample carries about 760,000 distinct CDR3 sequences, 25% to 30% of them seen once, and the ten largest clones take roughly 0.57%. Trimming took 0 bases from V and 7 from J, leaving 12 bases between them. This CDR3 is 14 amino acids long. Germline values: CDR1 LGHNA, CDR2 YSLEER. The rearrangement links TRBV4-3 to TRBJ2-5, with D perhaps matching TRBD1 or TRBD2 (5 bases each). Sequencing was done on a sample of blood. The clonotype originates from a girl aged 10 to 17 with multiple sclerosis. The CDR3 nucleotides read TGCGCCAGCAGCCAAGATGGGGGACCGGGGACCCAGTACTTC. Amino acids: CASSQDGGPGTQYF.